This T cell receptor beta chain was captured in a study of CD4+ T cells in melanoma. There are 16 residues in the CDR3. CDR1 and CDR2 from the germline V gene are SGHVS and FQNEAQ. The V end lost 1 base, the J end lost 0 bases, and 10 bases lay between the germline ends. Details on this clone: Its specificity is not known.

Study results and limitations: A reported correlation linked neoantigen-specific CD4+ T cells to CD8+, macrophage and B cell function. Neoantigen-specific CD4+ T cells in melanoma reportedly had diverse differentiation states.

Using immunoSEQ multiplex PCR, the repertoire was profiled, and TCRdb retains in-frame clones only, with some absent. Here the sample spans 20,000 to 25,000 clones, almost 85% being singletons. Input material: cells from a culture (not recorded whether cultured in vitro). This sequence joins TRBV7-8 and TRBJ1-3; unclear D gene. This receptor was obtained from a human donor with melanoma. As DNA, the CDR3 is TGTGCCAGCAGCTTAGAAGGGCTTGTCTCTGGAAACACCATATATTTT. Translating gives CASSLEGLVSGNTIYF.